This entry is about one T cell receptor beta chain. No antigen is known for it. This sample is drawn from a study of beta chain features in type 1 diabetes. The study's findings and limits: There was a moderate but significant shortening of TCRB CDR3s in all four CD4+ subsets of Type 1 diabetes patients.

V gave up 0 bases and J gave up 3 bases, with 2 bases separating them. The germline gives CDR1 ENHRY, CDR2 SYGVKD. CDR3 length: 12 residues. Sequencing targeted expressed TCRB transcripts, as all isolated RNA had been reverse transcribed. Some clones are missing from TCRdb's copy, which holds only in-frame ones; the method was immunoSEQ multiplex PCR. The repertoire consists of around 240,000 clones, with around 16% occurring once and the leading ten covering approximately 0.086%. The TCR originated in a man aged 30 to 45 with type 1 diabetes. The chain has TRBV10-3 and TRBJ2-5; D ambiguous. Sequenced material: naive CD4+ T cells from blood. Here the CDR3 DNA reads TGTGCCATCAGTGAGTCGGAAGAGACCCAGTACTTC. This sequence encodes CAISESEETQYF.